The present entry profiles one T cell receptor (beta chain) with its context. Antigen: not known. These data come from a study of neoadjuvant anti-PD-1 for oral cavity cancer. Study-wide context: Patients mostly received three to four biweekly nivolumab doses at 3 mg/kg before surgery. The study's findings and limits: Higher pretreatment blood Treg/Th17 ratios correlated with higher pretreatment blood and lower post-treatment tumor TCRbeta clonality.

Libraries were prepared by immunoSEQ multiplex PCR; TCRdb keeps only in-frame clonotypes and omits some of them. The sample shows 7,000 to 8,000 clones, 50% to 70% of them seen only once. This CDR3 has 18 residues. CDR1 SNHLY and CDR2 FYNNEI come from the germline V gene. Trimming took off 7 bases at V and 0 bases at J, with 22 bases between the two ends. These oral cavity squamous cell carcinomas were HPV-negative and locally advanced. The chain uses TRBV2 and TRBJ1-3, with D perhaps TRBD1 (6 bases). Sequenced material: tumor tissue, taken before nivolumab (anti-PD-1) treatment. The sequence was obtained from a person aged 40 to 85 with oral cavity squamous cell carcinoma. The CDR3 protein is CASTPGGGVRPSGNTIYF. The DNA for the CDR3 is TGTGCCAGCACGCCCGGGGGGGGCGTTCGTCCCTCTGGAAACACCATATATTTT. The entire variable domain, with the rest obtained from reference TRBV2 and TRBJ1-3, is as follows: EPEVTQTPSHQVTQMGQEVILRCVPISNHLYFYWYRQILGQKVEFLVSFYNNEISEKSEIFDDQFSVERPDGSNFTLKIRSTKLEDSAMYFCASTPGGGVRPSGNTIYFGEGSWLTVV.